These 23 T cell receptor beta chains originate from one sample sequenced in a study of OX40 agonist ivuxolimab in advanced cancers. Some clones are missing from TCRdb's copy, which holds only in-frame ones; the method was immunoSEQ multiplex PCR. The sample includes roughly 130,000 clones, around 93% of them seen just once. Here the sequenced sample was CD4+ or CD8+ T cells sorted from blood, taken in a trial of the OX40 agonist ivuxolimab. The receptor set was obtained from an adult with an advanced solid tumor such as melanoma, head and neck, liver or kidney cancer.

This chain connects TRBV28 to TRBJ2-5, with a weak D call TRBD2 (6 bases). The CDR3 runs 13 residues. Germline V gives CDR1 MDHEN, CDR2 SYDVKM. V dropped 3 bases and J dropped 5 bases, with 10 bases sitting between them. CDR3 nucleotide sequence: TGTGCCAGCAGTTTCCGTGGGAGGGAGACCCAGTACTTC. Amino acid sequence: CASSFRGRETQYF.

This rearrangement joins TRBV9 to TRBJ2-2; D remains unclear. The V end lost 2 bases, the J end lost 6 bases, and 8 bases lay between the germline ends. This CDR3 comprises 13 residues. The germline V gene encodes CDR1 SGDLS and CDR2 YYNGEE. CDR3 nucleotide sequence: TGTGCCAGCAGCGTTCCTGGAGCCGGGGAGCTGTTTTTT. Residues: CASSVPGAGELFF.

The V and J genes are TRBV2 and TRBJ2-3; D perhaps matches TRBD1 (6 bases). Trimming left V 7 bases short and J 1 base short, with 12 bases between. The CDR3 covers 14 residues. Germline-derived CDR1 and CDR2 are SNHLY and FYNNEI. The CDR3 sequence: CASNGPGGTDTQYF. CDR3 nucleotide sequence: TGTGCCAGCAACGGTCCAGGGGGCACAGATACGCAGTATTTT.

This rearrangement joins TRBV28 to TRBJ1-2; no reliable D call. Per the germline V gene, CDR1 is MDHEN and CDR2 is SYDVKM. V shed 3 bases and J shed 3 bases, with 23 bases lying between them. The CDR3 totals 18 residues. The CDR3 DNA sequence: TGTGCCAGCAGTTTTTCCGACTCAGCTGCCCCGGAGTACTATGGCTACACCTTC. It translates to CASSFSDSAAPEYYGYTF.

Here the CDR3 reads CASIRGGPGYGYTF. DNA of the CDR3: TGTGCCAGTATCCGAGGCGGGCCCGGGTATGGCTACACCTTC. This chain connects TRBV19 to TRBJ1-2; D is unclear. CDR1 LNHDA and CDR2 SQIVND come from the germline V gene (reference sequence). Trimming shortened V by 7 bases and J by 5 bases, and 17 bases separated the two germline ends. The CDR3 spans 14 residues.

The V call is TRBV19, the J call TRBJ2-2, with D perhaps TRBD2 (6 bases). The CDR3 is 14 amino acids. CDR1 is LNHDA, CDR2 SQIVND, per germline (reference sequence). Trimming removed 5 bases from V and 2 bases from J, with 9 bases in between. The CDR3: CASSLGGNTGELFF. CDR3 DNA sequence: TGTGCCAGTAGTCTCGGGGGTAACACCGGGGAGCTGTTTTTT.

In this sample, this clone turned up once. The genes are TRBV10-3 and TRBJ1-1; the D is unclear. CDR1 and CDR2 (germline): ENHRY, SYGVKD. The ends were cut back, 7 bases at V and 5 bases at J, with 14 bases in the middle. CDR3 length equals 13 residues. CDR3 residues: CAINSDGGTEAFF. The CDR3 bases are TGTGCCATCAATTCTGACGGCGGGACTGAAGCTTTCTTT.

The rearrangement links TRBV7-3 to TRBJ2-1, with D hard to call. With 1 base removed from V and 0 bases from J, the gap between germline ends came to 16 bases. The CDR3 extends over 18 amino acids. CDR1 is SGHTA, CDR2 FQGTGA, per germline. DNA of the CDR3: TGTGCCAGCAGCTTAAACCCGCCCACGAGGAGCTCCTACAATGAGCAGTTCTTC. This translates into CASSLNPPTRSSYNEQFF. The full variable domain, rest sourced from reference TRBV7-3 and TRBJ2-1, is GAGVSQTPSNKVTEKGKYVELRCDPISGHTALYWYRQSLGQGPEFLIYFQGTGAADDSGLPNDRFFAVRPEGSVSTLKIQRTERGDSAVYLCASSLNPPTRSSYNEQFFGPGTRLTVL.

V usage is TRBV5-1 and J usage is TRBJ2-3; 9 bases match TRBD1. With V trimmed by 4 bases and J by 3 bases, 6 bases remained unmatched. The CDR3 covers 15 residues. Germline assignment: CDR1 SGHRS and CDR2 YFSETQ. The CDR3 nucleotides are TGCGCCAGCAGCGCCGGACAGGGGAAAACAGATACGCAGTATTTT. Translating it yields CASSAGQGKTDTQYF.

This clone was counted only a few times. This rearrangement joins TRBV10-3 to TRBJ1-6; D may be TRBD1 (5 bases). V was cut by 6 bases and J by 17 bases, with 14 bases left in between. CDR1 is ENHRY and CDR2 is SYGVKD in the germline V gene. This CDR3 is 11 amino acids long. The CDR3 nucleotides are TGTGCCATCAGGGGCCATGGGGCTGTCCACTTT. The encoded protein is CAIRGHGAVHF.

V and J are TRBV7-9 and TRBJ2-1; perhaps TRBD2 as D (6 bases). Germline CDR1 is SEHNR and CDR2 is FQNEAQ (reference sequence). Trimming removed 1 base at V and 1 base at J, with 8 bases between. The CDR3 has 15 residues. As DNA, the CDR3 is TGTGCCAGCAGCTTAGTCGGAGGGTCCTACAATGAGCAGTTCTTC. Translation gives CASSLVGGSYNEQFF. Full variable domain (remainder filled in from reference TRBV7-9 and TRBJ2-1): DTGVSQNPRHKITKRGQNVTFRCDPISEHNRLYWYRQTLGQGPEFLTYFQNEAQLEKSRLLSDRFSAERPKGSFSTLEIQRTEQGDSAMYLCASSLVGGSYNEQFFGPGTRLTVL.

The chain joins TRBV5-8 to TRBJ1-5; 11 bases fit TRBD1. The CDR3 extends over 19 amino acids. CDR1 SGHTS and CDR2 YDEGEE come from the germline V gene. J was trimmed by 4 bases and V by 5 bases; bases with no gene match: 17. The CDR3 DNA reads TGTGCCAGCAGTGGACAGGGGGCCGCGACATCACGCAAAAATCAGCCCCAGCATTTT. Translating gives CASSGQGAATSRKNQPQHF.

V usage is TRBV19 and J usage is TRBJ1-1, with D perhaps matching TRBD1 (6 bases). Germline V lookup: CDR1 LNHDA, CDR2 SQIVND (reference sequence). The CDR3 consists of 14 residues. V lost 7 bases to trimming and J lost 4 bases, with 16 bases between them. This CDR3 is CASTTIGGGTEAFF. In DNA form, the CDR3 reads TGTGCCAGTACCACCATAGGGGGGGGCACTGAAGCTTTCTTT.

As concerns this clone: An end of the junction differs from the germline gene, which may be a read error. This sample includes further DNA sequences coding for the same CDR3. This rearrangement joins TRBV5-4 to TRBJ1-1; 9 bases match TRBD1. CDR3 length: 16 residues. CDR1 SGHNT and CDR2 YYREEE come from the germline V gene (reference sequence). The CDR3 nucleotides read TGTGCCAGCAATAGGGACAGGGAACCCTTGAACACTGAAGCTTTTTTT. As protein: CASNRDREPLNTEAFF.

The genes are TRBV2 and TRBJ2-5, with 7 bases that match TRBD1. The germline gives CDR1 SNHLY, CDR2 FYNNEI. The trim removed 7 bases at V and 1 base at J, leaving 9 bases unmatched. The CDR3 extends over 15 amino acids. CDR3 in amino acids: CASKGLGTVQETQYF. In DNA form, the CDR3 reads TGTGCCAGCAAGGGCCTGGGGACAGTCCAAGAGACCCAGTACTTC.

V gene TRBV5-4 combines with J gene TRBJ2-3; TRBD1 matches 10 bases. Germline V gene lookup returns CDR1 SGHNT and CDR2 YYREEE (reference sequence). CDR3 length: 16 residues. The ends lost 3 bases at V and 4 bases at J; junction bases unmatched: 8. CDR3 DNA sequence: TGTGCCAGCAGCTCCATGGACAGGGGGATCTCAGATACGCAGTATTTT. Protein sequence: CASSSMDRGISDTQYF.

The J gene is TRBJ1-1, the V gene TRBV5-1; perhaps TRBD1 as D (5 bases). Germline lookup yields CDR1 SGHRS and CDR2 YFSETQ. This CDR3 comprises 14 residues. V lost 4 bases and J 1 base, leaving 11 bases between the germline ends. CDR3 nucleotide sequence: TGCGCCAGCAGCCCGACCCAGGGGAACACTGAAGCTTTCTTT. Translating it yields CASSPTQGNTEAFF.

Regarding this clone: At one end, the junction sequence differs from germline, possibly due to a read error. The gene calls are TRBV15 and TRBJ2-4; D unresolved. Germline CDR1 is LNHNV and CDR2 is YYDKDF (reference sequence). This CDR3 contains 13 residues. Here the CDR3 DNA reads TGTGCCACCAGCAGAGATCGAACTATAGGAGTTCTCTTC. This encodes CATSRDRTIGVLF.

The genes are TRBV11-2 and TRBJ2-1, with TRBD2 matching over 10 bases. The CDR3 runs 17 residues. V was clipped by 5 bases and J by 6 bases; unmatched bases: 13. The germline CDR1 and CDR2 sequences are SGHAT and FQNNGV. DNA of the CDR3: TGTGCCAGCAGCCCCGCATTCCCTCGGACTAGCGGCAATGAGCAGTTCTTC. It translates to CASSPAFPRTSGNEQFF.

V and J are TRBV19 and TRBJ2-2, with 10 positions matching TRBD2. This CDR3 has 16 amino acids. With 5 bases clipped from V and 7 bases from J, the junction kept 10 bases outside the gene matches. Germline CDR1 is LNHDA and CDR2 is SQIVND (reference sequence). The chain's CDR3 is CASSPLLAGGLGELFF. As DNA, the CDR3 is TGTGCCAGTAGTCCCCTATTAGCGGGAGGTCTCGGGGAGCTGTTTTTT.

This sequence joins TRBV2 and TRBJ2-1; no reliable D call. The CDR3 consists of 16 residues. Germline values: CDR1 SNHLY, CDR2 FYNNEI. V lost 7 bases and J 4 bases, leaving 20 bases between the germline ends. The CDR3 reads CASKALSVILYNEQFF. CDR3 DNA: TGTGCCAGCAAGGCCCTCTCGGTGATACTATACAATGAGCAGTTCTTC. Combining the CDR3 with reference TRBV2 and TRBJ2-1 gives the whole variable domain EPEVTQTPSHQVTQMGQEVILRCVPISNHLYFYWYRQILGQKVEFLVSFYNNEISEKSEIFDDQFSVERPDGSNFTLKIRSTKLEDSAMYFCASKALSVILYNEQFFGPGTRLTVL.

The chain is built from TRBV11-2 and TRBJ2-2, with 9 bases lining up with TRBD2. The V gene end was trimmed by 5 bases and the J gene end by 3 bases; junction bases not matched to a gene: 7. This CDR3 has 16 amino acids. Germline V CDR1 and CDR2: SGHAT, FQNNGV. The CDR3 loop reads CASSLSGSGYTGELFF. The DNA for the CDR3 is TGTGCCAGCAGCCTTAGCGGGAGCGGCTACACCGGGGAGCTGTTTTTT.

The rearrangement joins TRBV4-2 to TRBJ2-1; 10 bases fit TRBD1. This CDR3 is built from 15 residues. Germline trimming cut 1 base from V and 9 bases from J; bases unmatched to any gene: 6. Germline loops: CDR1 LGHNA, CDR2 YNFKEQ. The CDR3 is CASSQGTGQGFEQFF. The DNA for the CDR3 is TGTGCCAGCAGCCAAGGTACGGGACAGGGGTTTGAGCAGTTCTTC.